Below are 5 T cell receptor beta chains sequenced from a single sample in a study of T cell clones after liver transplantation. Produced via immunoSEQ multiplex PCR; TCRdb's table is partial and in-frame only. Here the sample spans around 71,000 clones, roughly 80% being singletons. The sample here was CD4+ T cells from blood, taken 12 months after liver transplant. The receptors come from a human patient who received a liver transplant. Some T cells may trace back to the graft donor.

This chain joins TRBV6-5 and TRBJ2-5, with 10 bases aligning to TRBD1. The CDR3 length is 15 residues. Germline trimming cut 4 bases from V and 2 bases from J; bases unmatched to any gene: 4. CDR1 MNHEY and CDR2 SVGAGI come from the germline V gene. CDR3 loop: CASSFQDRGQETQYF. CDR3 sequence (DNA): TGTGCCAGCAGTTTCCAGGACAGGGGGCAAGAGACCCAGTACTTC.

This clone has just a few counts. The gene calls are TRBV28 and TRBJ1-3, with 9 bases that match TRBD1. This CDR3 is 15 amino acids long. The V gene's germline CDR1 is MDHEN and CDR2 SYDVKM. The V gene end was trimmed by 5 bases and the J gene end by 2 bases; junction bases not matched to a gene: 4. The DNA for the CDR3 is TGTGCCAGCAGTAGACAGGGGGGCACTGGAAACACCATATATTTT. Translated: CASSRQGGTGNTIYF.

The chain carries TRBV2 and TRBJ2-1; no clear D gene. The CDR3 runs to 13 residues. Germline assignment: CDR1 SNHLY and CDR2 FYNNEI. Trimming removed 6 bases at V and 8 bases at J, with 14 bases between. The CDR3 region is CASSYTRDHEQFF. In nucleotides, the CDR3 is TGTGCCAGCAGCTATACGCGTGACCATGAGCAGTTCTTC.

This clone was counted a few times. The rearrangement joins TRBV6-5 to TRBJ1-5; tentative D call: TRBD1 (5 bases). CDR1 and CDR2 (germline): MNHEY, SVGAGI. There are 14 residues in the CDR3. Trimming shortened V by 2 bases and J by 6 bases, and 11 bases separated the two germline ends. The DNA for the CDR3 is TGTGCCAGCAGTTACCGAGCAGGGTTTCAGCCCCAGCATTTT. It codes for CASSYRAGFQPQHF.

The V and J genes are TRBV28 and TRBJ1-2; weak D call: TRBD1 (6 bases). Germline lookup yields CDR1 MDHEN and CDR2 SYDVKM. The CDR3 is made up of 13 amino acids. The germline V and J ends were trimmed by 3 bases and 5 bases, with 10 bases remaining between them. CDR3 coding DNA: TGTGCCAGCAGTTTCGGGGGCGCGTATGGCTACACCTTC. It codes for CASSFGGAYGYTF.